This is a list of T cell receptor beta chains from one sample in a study of OX40 agonist ivuxolimab in advanced cancers. TCRdb keeps only in-frame clones here, not all; method: immunoSEQ multiplex PCR. The profile shows about 86,000 clones, roughly 89% of them singletons. Sequenced here: CD4+ or CD8+ T cells sorted from blood, sampled in a trial of the OX40 agonist ivuxolimab. These TCRs come from an adult with an advanced solid tumor such as melanoma, head and neck, liver or kidney cancer. Each CDR3 is given without its conserved first and last residue.

J: TRBJ2-1
V: TRBV6-6
CDR3: ASNDQSSYNEQF

J: TRBJ2-7
V: TRBV4-1
CDR3: ASSQDLPRAYEQY

J: TRBJ2-6
V: TRBV6-1
CDR3: ASASSGANVLT

J: TRBJ2-5
V: TRBV11-2
CDR3: ASSRTGPAETQY

J: TRBJ2-5
V: TRBV28
CDR3: ASSPLTLIRDGQY

J: TRBJ1-1
V: TRBV7-8
CDR3: ASSLQLENTEAF

J: TRBJ2-1
V: TRBV9
CDR3: ASSAQLAQNEQF

J: TRBJ2-1
V: TRBV30
CDR3: AWGSSYNEQF

J: TRBJ1-3
V: TRBV13
CDR3: ASSNPDRGGNTIY

J: TRBJ2-3
V: TRBV30
CDR3: AWSVTDTQY

J: TRBJ1-1
V: TRBV7-2
CDR3: ASSLRRVTEAF

J: TRBJ2-5
V: TRBV2
CDR3: ASSDWETQY

J: TRBJ2-3
V: TRBV9
CDR3: ASSVGGATSTDTQY

J: TRBJ2-3
V: TRBV4-1
CDR3: ASSPGLAGGGDTQY

J: TRBJ2-7
V: TRBV19
CDR3: ASNPGQGYEQY

J: TRBJ1-1
V: TRBV28
CDR3: ASSLPGTGTTEAF

J: TRBJ2-2
V: TRBV9
CDR3: ASSVAAGGGTGELF

J: TRBJ2-2
V: TRBV7-8
CDR3: ASSLGRTSVRGTGELF

J: TRBJ2-7
V: TRBV27
CDR3: ASSFRGQGLFYEQY

J: .
V: TRBV19
CDR3: ASSAAGQGADYEQY

J: TRBJ1-2
V: TRBV6-5
CDR3: ASSSRDRAGGYT

J: TRBJ1-5
V: TRBV28
CDR3: ASSLRQGTHQPQH

J: TRBJ2-1
V: TRBV13
CDR3: ASSLRPRSGDEQF

J: TRBJ2-3
V: TRBV11-1
CDR3: ASSPTRASGTDTQY

J: TRBJ1-2
V: TRBV6-5
CDR3: ASSYQGQGDGYT

J: TRBJ1-4
V: TRBV27
CDR3: ASSLRGDSNEKLF

J: TRBJ1-1
V: TRBV13
CDR3: ASSLTGRAEAF

J: TRBJ2-3
V: TRBV27
CDR3: ASSLSLATDTQY

J: TRBJ1-4
V: TRBV29-1
CDR3: SVEGTGAEKLF

J: TRBJ2-1
V: TRBV7-9
CDR3: ASSSGTRGEQF

J: TRBJ1-1
V: TRBV18
CDR3: ASSPGKNTEAF

J: TRBJ2-3
V: TRBV9
CDR3: ASQQTVSGTDTQY

J: TRBJ1-2
V: TRBV6-6
CDR3: ASSHRQSPSNYGYT

J: TRBJ2-1
V: TRBV27
CDR3: ASRMRFDEQF

J: TRBJ2-7
V: TRBV11-3
CDR3: ASSPGVYEQY

J: TRBJ2-2
V: TRBV10-3
CDR3: AISGQDRDTGELF

J: TRBJ1-1
V: TRBV19
CDR3: ATRPGQHNTEAF

J: TRBJ1-2
V: TRBV19
CDR3: ASRDAGRGNYGYT

J: TRBJ2-3
V: TRBV30
CDR3: AWSRLAMSTDTQY

J: TRBJ2-4
V: TRBV28
CDR3: ASSSQGGAKNIQY

J: TRBJ2-7
V: TRBV18
CDR3: ASSPTGGSDEQY

J: TRBJ2-7
V: TRBV27
CDR3: ASSSSRVTGSEQY

J: TRBJ2-1
V: TRBV28
CDR3: ASSLRGQYNEQF

J: TRBJ2-5
V: TRBV6-5
CDR3: ASSYGQGLETQY

J: TRBJ2-3
V: TRBV9
CDR3: ASSVGGGGGDTQY

J: TRBJ2-1
V: TRBV7-9
CDR3: ASSLVVGLDNEQF

J: TRBJ2-5
V: TRBV6-6
CDR3: ASSRGTGAETQY

J: TRBJ2-7
V: TRBV6-5
CDR3: ASSYRPGPHEQY

J: TRBJ1-2
V: TRBV7-9
CDR3: ASTVDARFDYGYT

J: TRBJ1-3
V: TRBV29-1
CDR3: SVGSGYSGNTIY

J: TRBJ2-7
V: TRBV30
CDR3: AWSVGIRGTTYEQY

J: TRBJ1-1
V: TRBV5-1
CDR3: ASSRWTDTEAF

J: TRBJ2-7
V: TRBV5-1
CDR3: ASSLQGVGEQY

J: TRBJ2-3
V: TRBV7-2
CDR3: ASSRSGGQDTQY

J: TRBJ2-7
V: TRBV28
CDR3: ASSPTGQGDSFEQY

J: TRBJ1-2
V: TRBV18
CDR3: ASSPPDSRDSIYGYT

J: TRBJ1-1
V: TRBV6-5
CDR3: ASSYLFRGARTEAF

J: TRBJ1-5
V: TRBV9
CDR3: ASSADRNQPQH

J: TRBJ1-5
V: TRBV5-1
CDR3: ASSPGQGGNQPQH